This is a list of T cell receptor beta chains from one sample in a study of early T cells in non-severe SARS-CoV-2 infection. TCRdb re-derived calls from the 5' RACE reads in MiXCR, one entry per CDR3 protein. Of approximately 26,000 distinct CDR3 sequences detected, about 4.5% appear once; the ten largest clones hold approximately 10%. Material: whole blood. The receptors derive from an adult who was a healthcare worker with PCR-confirmed SARS-CoV-2 infection or an uninfected control (not recorded which). Each CDR3 is given with its conserved first and last residue. A D gene is named only where the DNA matches it firmly. A clone size is listed for some rows: how often the clone was seen (once, few, many), or a class if it is expanded.

clone_size,v_call,j_call,d_call,cdr3_nt,cdr3_aa
many,TRBV19,TRBJ1-5,.,TGTGCCCCACGGCGGGGGGAAGCGATATTTTTTCAGCCCCAGCATTTT,CAPRRGEAIFFQPQHF
.,TRBV6-2/TRBV6-3,TRBJ2-3,TRBD2,TGTGCCAGCACCCTAGCGGGAGGGCAGGGTACGCAGTATTTT,CASTLAGGQGTQYF
many,TRBV6-2/TRBV6-3,TRBJ2-3,.,TGTGCCAGCAGTTACGGAGCTAGCACAGATACGCAGTATTTT,CASSYGASTDTQYF
many,TRBV29-1,TRBJ1-4,.,TGCAGCGTTGAAGTGGGTCGGGGTGAAAAACTGTTTTTT,CSVEVGRGEKLFF
few,TRBV11-2,TRBJ1-1,.,TGTGCCAGCAGCTCCCGTTATGGGGGCACTGAAGCTTTCTTT,CASSSRYGGTEAFF
.,TRBV9,TRBJ2-3,TRBD2,TGTGCCAGCAGCGGGGGACTAGCGGGACAGACAGATACGCAGTATTTT,CASSGGLAGQTDTQYF
medium-sized,TRBV6-4,TRBJ2-1,.,TGTGCCAGCAGTGACTCAAGCGCCAATGAGCAGTTCTTC,CASSDSSANEQFF
few,TRBV5-6,TRBJ2-7,.,TGTGCCAGCAGGAAGGAAAACGAGCAGTACTTC,CASRKENEQYF
many,TRBV20-1,TRBJ2-3,.,TGCAGTGCTCCGCTGGATACGCAGTATTTT,CSAPLDTQYF
many,TRBV29-1,TRBJ2-2,TRBD1,TGCAGCGCACGTTCCCCCTTCCGGGGACAGCAAAACACCGGGGAGCTGTTTTTT,CSARSPFRGQQNTGELFF
many,TRBV19,TRBJ2-6,.,TGTGCCAGTAGTAGGCGGTCACATCGGGGCCGATCTGGGGCCAACGTCCTGACTTTC,CASSRRSHRGRSGANVLTF
many,TRBV20-1,TRBJ2-4,TRBD2,TGCAGTGCTAGAGACTTGCCTTCGAGGGAGGGGAACATTCAGTACTTC,CSARDLPSREGNIQYF